Listed below are T cell receptor beta chains from one sample, sequenced in a study of T cells in Graves' hyperthyroidism and ophthalmopathy. Via MiXCR, TCRdb re-called the multiplex PCR reads, giving one row per CDR3 protein. The sample carries fewer than 600,000 distinct CDR3 sequences, roughly an eighth recorded once. Sequenced material: blood. The source of these receptors is a woman between 18 and 30 years old with Graves' hyperthyroidism. Both conserved end residues are trimmed from each CDR3.

TRBJ1-1 TRBV18 ASSPMGNTEAF
TRBJ2-1 TRBV7-9 ASSPYGSRSYNEQF
TRBJ2-6 TRBV3-1 ASSQDRTSGSSGANVLT
TRBJ2-5 TRBV7-8 ASSPTTGGLETQY
TRBJ1-2 TRBV4-1 ASSQAGRNYGYT
TRBJ2-3 TRBV24-1 ATSDRTSTDTQY
TRBJ2-1 TRBV3-1 ASSQVLSGYDRQF
TRBJ1-4 TRBV6-1 ASSGTLASPNEKLF
TRBJ1-6 TRBV2 ASRISGALHSPLH
TRBJ1-2 TRBV12-3/TRBV12-4 ASRMGLGNYGYT
TRBJ2-1 TRBV14 ASSQRIAGVGNEQF
TRBJ2-7 TRBV12-3/TRBV12-4 ASSKGLADLGEQY
TRBJ1-1 TRBV5-1 ASSFRGENTEAF
TRBJ2-7 TRBV29-1 SVEGGQSYEQY
TRBJ2-7 TRBV5-4 ASSREPIPSSYEQY
TRBJ1-2 TRBV2 ASSGEEYGYT
TRBJ1-1 TRBV5-1 ASSLRSGGNTEAF
TRBJ2-1 TRBV12-3/TRBV12-4 ASSFRLAVSQF
TRBJ1-6 TRBV11-2 ASSLFSREQGNSYNSPLH
TRBJ2-1 TRBV11-2 ASSLDLSGQGFNEQF
TRBJ1-2 TRBV6-1 ASSEEGGQGYGYT
TRBJ2-7 TRBV4-1 ASSQSSAVSYEQY